One and the same sample provided the 25 T cell receptor beta chains below, sequenced in a study of T cell repertoires in cytomegalovirus infection. TCRdb recomputed calls from the reads with MiXCR, one row per CDR3 protein. The sample lists approximately 750,000 distinct CDR3 sequences, approximately 34% seen once, with more than 2.5% in the top ten. The sequenced material came from PBMCs. The receptors here all came from a human donor in good health (CMV status not recorded). Some clones in this sample may be carry-over from other donors' samples.

This clonotype was observed a handful of times. The chain joins TRBV7-8 to TRBJ2-1, with 8 bases that match TRBD2. The CDR3 is made up of 17 amino acids. Trimming at V came to 5 bases and at J to 6 bases, leaving 15 bases not matched to a gene. Per germline, CDR1 SGHVS and CDR2 FQNEAQ. The CDR3: CASSGQQRGGPSNEQFF. The CDR3 bases are TGTGCCAGCAGCGGCCAGCAACGGGGGGGCCCCAGCAATGAGCAGTTCTTC.

This clonotype was seen a few times. The chain is built from TRBV7-9 and TRBJ1-1; D is possibly TRBD1 (6 bases). Germline values: CDR1 SEHNR, CDR2 FQNEAQ (reference sequence). The CDR3 is made up of 12 amino acids. Trimming pared 6 bases from V and 5 bases from J, leaving 10 bases between. In DNA form, the CDR3 reads TGTGCCAGCAGAACAGGGAGTACTGAAGCTTTCTTT. It translates to CASRTGSTEAFF.

This clonotype was seen a few times. The chain is built from TRBV7-9 and TRBJ1-5; D gene ambiguous. The CDR3 totals 14 residues. V lost 2 bases and J 3 bases, leaving 8 bases between the germline ends. CDR1 SEHNR and CDR2 FQNEAQ come from the germline V gene (reference sequence). The DNA for the CDR3 is TGTGCCAGCAGCTTACTTGGGAACAATCAGCCCCAGCATTTT. Its protein is CASSLLGNNQPQHF.

The sample holds many counts of this clonotype. The V and J genes are TRBV7-2 and TRBJ1-4; D may be TRBD1 (6 bases). The CDR3 extends over 19 amino acids. Between the trimmed V and J ends, which lost 1 base and 0 bases, there was a span of 18 bases. Germline V gene data show CDR1 as SGHTA and CDR2 as FQGNSA. CDR3 in DNA: TGTGCCAGCAGCTTAGTACAGGGAATCCCCCTTGCAACTAATGAAAAACTGTTTTTT. It specifies CASSLVQGIPLATNEKLFF. The full variable domain, rest sourced from reference TRBV7-2 and TRBJ1-4, is GAGVSQSPSNKVTEKGKDVELRCDPISGHTALYWYRQSLGQGLEFLIYFQGNSAPDKSGLPSDRFSAERTGGSVSTLTIQRTQQEDSAVYLCASSLVQGIPLATNEKLFFGSGTQLSVL.

The rearrangement links TRBV6-1 to TRBJ2-2; TRBD2 might be the D (5 bases). This CDR3 is built from 14 residues. The germline V gene has CDR1 MNHNS and CDR2 SASEGT. V was trimmed by 7 bases and J by 1 base, leaving 10 bases between them. The CDR3 DNA is TGTGCCAGCATGGAGGCGCGGAACACCGGGGAGCTGTTTTTT. Residues: CASMEARNTGELFF.

The chain combines TRBV28 with TRBJ2-7; weak D call: TRBD2 (5 bases). V was cut by 4 bases and J by 3 bases, with 10 bases left in between. Germline CDR1 and CDR2: MDHEN and SYDVKM. This CDR3 contains 13 residues. CDR3 in amino acids: CASSWRSSYEQYF. DNA of the CDR3: TGTGCCAGCAGTTGGAGGAGCAGCTACGAGCAGTACTTC. Supplemented by reference TRBV28 and TRBJ2-7, the full variable domain reads DVKVTQSSRYLVKRTGEKVFLECVQDMDHENMFWYRQDPGLGLRLIYFSYDVKMKEKGDIPEGYSVSREKKERFSLILESASTNQTSMYLCASSWRSSYEQYFGPGTRLTVT.

This clonotype has at least ten counts. The J gene is TRBJ2-7, the V gene TRBV7-2, with D possibly matching TRBD1 (6 bases). The CDR3 sequence is 15 residues long. The germline CDR1 and CDR2 sequences are SGHTA and FQGNSA. V was pared by 1 base and J by 7 bases, with 17 bases between. In nucleotides, the CDR3 is TGTGCCAGCAGCTTAGGTGGGGGCTCAAACCAAGAGCAGTACTTC. Its protein is CASSLGGGSNQEQYF.

Details on this clonotype: A read error may produce the germline difference seen at one junction end. The chain has TRBV28 and TRBJ2-2; the D gene is possibly TRBD2 (6 bases). The CDR3 loop spans 12 amino acids. Germline V gene lookup returns CDR1 MDHEN and CDR2 SYDVKM. In nucleotides, the CDR3 is TGTGCCAGCAGTTTATTGGGCGGGGAGCTGTTGTTT. It yields the protein CASSLLGGELLF.

V and J are TRBV5-1 and TRBJ2-1; 9 nucleotides match TRBD2. The CDR3 totals 17 residues. Germline V gene sequence: CDR1 SGHRS, CDR2 YFSETQ. V lost 3 bases to trimming and J lost 8 bases; unmatched junction nucleotides: 15. CDR3 residues: CASSSERASGKSHEQFF. The CDR3 nucleotides read TGCGCCAGCAGCTCGGAGCGGGCTAGCGGGAAGAGCCATGAGCAGTTCTTC.

This clonotype has a handful of counts. The chain is built from TRBV5-6 and TRBJ2-3, with 10 bases lining up with TRBD1. V was clipped by 1 base and J by 6 bases; unmatched bases: 8. The CDR3 contains 16 residues. The V gene's germline CDR1 is SGHDT and CDR2 YYEEEE. The DNA for the CDR3 is TGTGCCAGCAGCTTGTCGGGACAGGGGCTCGGGGATACGCAGTATTTT. Amino acids: CASSLSGQGLGDTQYF.

This clonotype was detected only once. The chain employs TRBV20-1 and TRBJ2-3, with 7 bases identical to TRBD1. The CDR3 consists of 15 residues. Losses at the gene ends were 6 bases for V and 5 bases for J; bases not matched to a gene: 14. The V gene's germline CDR1 is DFQATT and CDR2 SNEGSKA (reference sequence). The CDR3 region has the DNA TGCAGTGCGAGCACCAGACAGGGTGAAGGAGATACGCAGTATTTT. As protein: CSASTRQGEGDTQYF.

This clonotype was seen a handful of times. This may arise from a read error, as a much more abundant clone is one base away. The final CDR3 position lacks the conserved phenylalanine or tryptophan, pointing to a likely read error. The chain combines TRBV12-3 or TRBV12-4 with TRBJ2-7, with 10 bases identical to TRBD1. The CDR3 runs 14 residues. The V gene end was trimmed by 6 bases and the J gene end by 1 base; junction bases not matched to a gene: 3. Written as DNA, the CDR3 is TGTGCCAGCAGGCCGGGACAGGGGTCCTACGAGCAGTACTCC. Its translation: CASRPGQGSYEQYS.

This sequence joins TRBV7-9 and TRBJ2-7; TRBD1 aligns across 9 bases. CDR3 length equals 15 residues. Germline V gives CDR1 SEHNR, CDR2 FQNEAQ (reference sequence). With 5 bases clipped from V and 6 bases from J, the junction kept 11 bases outside the gene matches. CDR3 protein: CASSAGTGTFVEQYF. CDR3 in DNA: TGTGCCAGCAGCGCCGGGACAGGGACGTTTGTCGAGCAGTACTTC.

The chain employs TRBV7-6 and TRBJ1-1; 8 nucleotides align to TRBD1. CDR3 length: 13 amino acids. Per germline, CDR1 SGHVS and CDR2 FNYEAQ. J lost 5 bases, V lost 10 bases, and 9 bases had no gene match. The CDR3 loop is CATSDRGGTEAFF. In DNA, the CDR3 is TGTGCCACCTCAGACAGGGGTGGTACTGAAGCTTTCTTT.

The rearrangement uses TRBV19 and TRBJ2-3; D is ambiguous. Germline-derived CDR1 and CDR2 are LNHDA and SQIVND (reference sequence). The CDR3 spans 15 residues. The V end lost 5 bases, the J end lost 0 bases, and 12 bases lay between the germline ends. The CDR3 nucleotides read TGTGCCAGTAGTCACGACGGAGTTAGCACAGATACGCAGTATTTT. This translates into CASSHDGVSTDTQYF.

Comment on this clonotype: The junction departs from germline at one end; a sequencing error may be responsible. The chain couples TRBV5-4 to TRBJ2-7; 9 bases fit TRBD1. Germline assignment: CDR1 SGHNT and CDR2 YYREEE (reference sequence). The CDR3 has 14 residues. CDR3 sequence reads: CASSSRTGDYEQSF. The CDR3, as DNA: TGTGCCAGCAGCTCGCGGACAGGGGACTACGAGCAGTCCTTC.

This clonotype appeared a single time. The chain carries TRBV5-1 and TRBJ2-2, with unresolved D. Germline CDR1 SGHRS, CDR2 YFSETQ. The CDR3 has 12 amino acids. V was cut by 5 bases and J by 11 bases, with 13 bases left in between. The CDR3 nucleotides read TGCGCCAGCAGTTTGAACCGGGCTGAGCTGTTTTTT. Translation: CASSLNRAELFF.

This clonotype was found a few times. The DNA of the CDR3 is TGCGCCAGCAGCTTGGATTCTACTACACCTAACTATGGCTACACCTTC. Encoded protein: CASSLDSTTPNYGYTF. The chain carries TRBV5-1 and TRBJ1-2; D unresolved. From germline, CDR1 is SGHRS and CDR2 YFSETQ. The CDR3 length is 16 residues. V was clipped by 0 bases and J by 0 bases, with 12 bases between them.

The chain links TRBV28 to TRBJ1-3; D gene unclear. The V end lost 1 base, the J end lost 0 bases, and 25 bases lay between the germline ends. This CDR3 is 21 amino acids long. From germline, CDR1 is MDHEN and CDR2 SYDVKM. The CDR3 bases are TGTGCCAGCAGTTTATTAACAGTAGGCAAGAACAATATCCACTCTGGAAACACCATATATTTT. Its translation is CASSLLTVGKNNIHSGNTIYF.

The V gene is TRBV7-2, the J gene TRBJ2-7; 9 nucleotides line up with TRBD1. Germline V gene data show CDR1 as SGHTA and CDR2 as FQGNSA. J was trimmed by 2 bases and V by 3 bases; bases with no gene match: 5. This CDR3 comprises 15 residues. The CDR3 protein is CASSFAGQGPYEQYF. CDR3 in DNA: TGTGCCAGCAGCTTTGCGGGACAGGGCCCCTACGAGCAGTACTTC.

The rearrangement uses TRBV28 and TRBJ2-1; TRBD2 matches at 8 bases. The CDR3 extends over 16 amino acids. CDR1 is MDHEN and CDR2 is SYDVKM in the germline V gene. V lost 6 bases, J lost 0 bases, and 7 bases stayed unmatched. CDR3 sequence: CASRTGTRGSYNEQFF. The CDR3 DNA follows: TGTGCCAGCAGGACCGGGACTAGGGGCTCCTACAATGAGCAGTTCTTC.

The table lists this clonotype with a few counts. The chain links TRBV10-3 to TRBJ2-3, with TRBD2 identical over 13 bases. Losses at the gene ends were 6 bases for V and 1 base for J; bases not matched to a gene: 4. The CDR3 sequence is 16 residues long. The germline V gene encodes CDR1 ENHRY and CDR2 SYGVKD. This chain's CDR3 is CAISRGTSGGTDTQYF. In DNA, the CDR3 is TGTGCCATCAGCCGGGGGACTAGCGGGGGCACAGATACGCAGTATTTT.

The chain employs TRBV19 and TRBJ1-1; D is ambiguous. Germline loops: CDR1 LNHDA, CDR2 SQIVND (reference sequence). V was trimmed by 4 bases and J by 1 base, leaving 7 bases between them. The CDR3 length is 13 residues. The CDR3 loop is CASSTQSNTEAFF. CDR3 DNA sequence: TGTGCCAGTAGTACACAGTCGAACACTGAAGCTTTCTTT. Filled out from reference TRBV19 and TRBJ1-1, the complete variable domain reads DGGITQSPKYLFRKEGQNVTLSCEQNLNHDAMYWYRQDPGQGLRLIYYSQIVNDFQKGDIAEGYSVSREKKESFPLTVTSAQKNPTAFYLCASSTQSNTEAFFGQGTRLTVV.

The chain carries TRBV5-1 and TRBJ2-1, with D possibly TRBD2 on 7 matching bases. This CDR3 has 16 amino acids. V was clipped by 6 bases and J by 5 bases, with 21 bases between them. The germline gives CDR1 SGHRS, CDR2 YFSETQ. The CDR3 protein is CASNQGGGLNDNEQFF. In DNA, the CDR3 is TGCGCCAGCAACCAGGGAGGGGGATTGAACGACAATGAGCAGTTCTTC.

V usage is TRBV24-1 and J usage is TRBJ2-1; no reliable D call. The CDR3 totals 14 residues. Germline assignment: CDR1 KGHDR and CDR2 SFDVKD. The V gene lost 4 bases and the J gene lost 2 bases, with 8 bases spanning the gap. CDR3 nucleotide sequence: TGTGCCACCAGTGACAGTCTGACCTACAATGAGCAGTTCTTC. Encoded protein: CATSDSLTYNEQFF.